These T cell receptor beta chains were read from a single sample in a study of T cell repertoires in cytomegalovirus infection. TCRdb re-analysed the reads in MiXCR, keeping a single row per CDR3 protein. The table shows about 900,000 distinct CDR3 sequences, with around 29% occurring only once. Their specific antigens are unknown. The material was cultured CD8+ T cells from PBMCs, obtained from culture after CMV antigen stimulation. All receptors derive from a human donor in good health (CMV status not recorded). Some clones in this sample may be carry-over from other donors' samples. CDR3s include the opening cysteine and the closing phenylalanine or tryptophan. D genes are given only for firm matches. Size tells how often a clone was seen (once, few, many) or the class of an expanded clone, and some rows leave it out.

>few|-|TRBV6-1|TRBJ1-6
TGTGCCAGCAGCGCATCTCATGGGCGCTATAATTCACCCCTCCACTTT
CASSASHGRYNSPLHF
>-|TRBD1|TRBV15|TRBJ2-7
TGTGCCACCAGCGGGGGACAGGGCCACGAGCAGTACTTC
CATSGGQGHEQYF
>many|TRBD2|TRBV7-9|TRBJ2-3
TGTGCCAGCAGCTTGTATGAGCGGGGGGGCCGGGATACGCAGTATTTT
CASSLYERGGRDTQYF
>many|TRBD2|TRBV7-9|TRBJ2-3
TGTGCCAGCAGCCCTAGACTAGCGGAGAAGTTTACAGATACGCAGTATTTT
CASSPRLAEKFTDTQYF
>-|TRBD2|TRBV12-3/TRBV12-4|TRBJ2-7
TGTGCCAGCAGTTCAACGTGGGGGGGTTACGAGCAGTACTTC
CASSSTWGGYEQYF
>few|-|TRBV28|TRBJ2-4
TGTGCCAGCGGGGCCCCTCACGGGGGCAGCAACATTCAGTACTTC
CASGAPHGGSNIQYF
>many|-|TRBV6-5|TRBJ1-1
TGTGCCAGCAGAGCCCCGGGTCGGTCGAACACTGAAGCTTTCTTT
CASRAPGRSNTEAFF
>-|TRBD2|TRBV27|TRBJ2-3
TGTGCCAGCAGTTGGGGACTAGCGGGGCCCACAGATACGCAATATTTT
CASSWGLAGPTDTQYF
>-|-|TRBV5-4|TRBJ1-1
TGTGCCAGCATCCCTGACGGTGCCCAAGAAGCTTTCTTT
CASIPDGAQEAFF
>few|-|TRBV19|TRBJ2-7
TGTGCCAGTAGCAGTGGAGGGGCAGCGCCTTCGTTCTACGAGCAGTACTTC
CASSSGGAAPSFYEQYF
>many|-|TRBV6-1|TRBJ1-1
TGTGCCAGCAGTTTCAACCCTGGGGCTGAAGCTTTCTTT
CASSFNPGAEAFF
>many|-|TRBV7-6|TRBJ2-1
TGTGCCAGCAGCTTAGAAGCAGTCGGGACTGGGAGTGAGCAGTTCTTC
CASSLEAVGTGSEQFF
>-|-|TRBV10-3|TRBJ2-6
TGTGCCATCAGGGCAGGGTCGAACTCTGGGGCCAACGTCCTGACTTTC
CAIRAGSNSGANVLTF
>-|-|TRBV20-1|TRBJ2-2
TGCAGTGCTCCACCGGGCCCGAACACCGGGGAGCTGTTTTTT
CSAPPGPNTGELFF
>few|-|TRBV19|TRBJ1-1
TGTGCCAGTAGTATAACAGGGTACACTGAAGCTTTCTTT
CASSITGYTEAFF
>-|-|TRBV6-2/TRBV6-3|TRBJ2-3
TGTGCCAGCGATACGGGCTACACAGATACGCAGTATTTT
CASDTGYTDTQYF
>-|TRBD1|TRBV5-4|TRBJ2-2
TGTGCCAGCAGCCCTACCCCCGGACAGGGGGCTACCGGGGAGCTGTTTTTT
CASSPTPGQGATGELFF
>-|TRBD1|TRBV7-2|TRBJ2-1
TGTGCCAGCAGCGGGTGGACAGGCGGCTATGAGCAGTTCTTC
CASSGWTGGYEQFF
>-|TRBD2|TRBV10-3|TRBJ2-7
TGTGCCATCAGTGTTCCGGGACTAGCGGGGATGAGCTCCTACGAGCAGTACTTC
CAISVPGLAGMSSYEQYF
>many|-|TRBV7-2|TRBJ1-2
TGTGCCAGCAGCTCCAGCATCTATGGCTACACCTTC
CASSSSIYGYTF
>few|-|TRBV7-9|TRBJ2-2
TGTGCCAGCCCCGATGGGGCCGGGGAGCTGTTTTTT
CASPDGAGELFF
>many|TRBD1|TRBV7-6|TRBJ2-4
TGTGCCAGCAGCTCACGACAGGGGCAAAACATTCAGTACTTC
CASSSRQGQNIQYF
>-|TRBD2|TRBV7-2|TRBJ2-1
TGTGCCAGCAGCAAGCGGGGGGGGTTCTACAATGAGCAGTTCTTC
CASSKRGGFYNEQFF
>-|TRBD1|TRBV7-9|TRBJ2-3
TGTGCCAGCAGCCCGGGGACAGGGGGTGAAGATACGCAGTATTTT
CASSPGTGGEDTQYF
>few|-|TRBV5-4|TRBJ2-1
TGTGCCAGCAGCTTGGTCGGGGAGCCCTACAATGAGCAGTTCTTC
CASSLVGEPYNEQFF
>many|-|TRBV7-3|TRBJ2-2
TGTGCCAGCAGCTTCTCTAGCGGGGAGCTGTTTTTT
CASSFSSGELFF
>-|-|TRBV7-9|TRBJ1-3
TGTGCCAACAGCTACTCGGGGTCTGGAAACACCATATATTTT
CANSYSGSGNTIYF
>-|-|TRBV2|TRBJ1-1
TGTGCCAGCAACGGCCGCCCCACTGAAGCTTTCTTT
CASNGRPTEAFF
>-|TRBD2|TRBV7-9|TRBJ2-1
TGTGCCAGCAGCCTCTCGACTAGCGGGGATACCTACAATGAGCAGTTCTTC
CASSLSTSGDTYNEQFF
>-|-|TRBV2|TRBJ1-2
TGTGCCACTCACGAACAGTCCTCGAGAACATATGGCTACACCTTC
CATHEQSSRTYGYTF
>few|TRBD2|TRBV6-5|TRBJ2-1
TGTGCCAGCGGATGGCGGGGGGGCTCCAATGAGCAGTTCTTC
CASGWRGGSNEQFF
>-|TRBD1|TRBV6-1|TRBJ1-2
TGTGCCAGCAGTGAAGCACAGGGGGTCTATGGCTACACCTTC
CASSEAQGVYGYTF
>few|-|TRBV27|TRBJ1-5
TGTGCCAGCCGCCTCGCCGGACGTAGCAATCAGCCCCAGCATTTT
CASRLAGRSNQPQHF
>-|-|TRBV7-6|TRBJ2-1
TGTGCCAGCAGCTTAGTTTTTAGGGGCAACCCACCTTACAATGAGCAGTTCTTC
CASSLVFRGNPPYNEQFF
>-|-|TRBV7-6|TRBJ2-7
TGTGCCAGCTCACCTTCAGGGGTGCACGAGCAGTACTTC
CASSPSGVHEQYF
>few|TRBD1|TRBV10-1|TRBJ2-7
TGCGCCAGCCAAGGGGACAGAACCTACGAGCAGTACTTC
CASQGDRTYEQYF
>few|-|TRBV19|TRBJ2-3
TGTGCCAGTAGTATAGACCTTCTCACAGATACGCAGTATTTT
CASSIDLLTDTQYF
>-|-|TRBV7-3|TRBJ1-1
TGTGCCGGGGTTCGGGGAAACACTGAAGCTTTCTTT
CAGVRGNTEAFF
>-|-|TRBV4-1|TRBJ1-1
TGCGCCAGCAGGTACCCGGGGAACACTGAAGCTTTCTTT
CASRYPGNTEAFF